This T cell receptor (beta chain) came from a study of cytomegalovirus exposure and HLA in healthy donors. Study as a whole: The approximately 100 million unique TCR beta sequences, from some 170 million T cells, were found by an earlier analysis.

PCR used 60 Vbeta primers and 13 Jbeta primers. Only in-frame clones appear in the TCRdb table, and some are missing; sequencing was by immunoSEQ multiplex PCR. The sample includes some 140,000 clones, 60% to 80% of them seen just once. A word on this clone: What it binds is not known.

These donors counted as nominally healthy when sampled, but unrecorded immune exposures were likely. The CDR3 is 15 residues long. Per germline, CDR1 SGHRS and CDR2 YFSETQ. Overall study results and limits: Across donors, sequencing depth was assumed by presence/absence analyses to be roughly uniform. Cytomegalovirus status, reportedly, was diagnosed with high specificity and sensitivity by the classifier.

Sequencing was done on a sample of PBMCs. The chain has TRBV5-1 and TRBJ2-5; 14 nucleotides align to TRBD2. Matching the DNA end better, TRBJ2-7 makes the J call doubtful. This clonotype originated in a man younger than 45 in good health and CMV-seropositive. The chain's CDR3 is CASRSGLAGAGEQYF. CDR3 nucleotide sequence: TGCGCCAGCAGATCGGGACTAGCGGGAGCAGGCGAGCAGTACTTC.